This TCR beta chain emerged from a study of T cell responses to AZD1222 COVID-19 vaccine (dated by TCRdb to the early 2020s). In the study overall: A total of around 240 trial participants underwent TCR sequencing, of whom about 200 had received two doses of AZD1222 and roughly 26 had received two doses of the MenACWY control vaccine. Trial participants were enrolled by age into 18-55, 56-69 and 70-plus year subgroups, with approximately 150, 28 and 58 TCR-sequenced participants respectively.

The sample's time point label, decoded: about 28 days (+/-7) after the second vaccine dose. Because spike-specific TCR depth and breadth did not differ between the two schedules, AZD1222 recipients who got a second dose at roughly 4 weeks were pooled with those who got a second dose at roughly 12 weeks. The vaccinee samples were drawn from two UK trials, COV001 and COV002, one of which was a single-blind randomized controlled phase 2/3 trial testing AZD1222 (ChAdOx1 nCoV-19) in healthy adults. Trial participant PBMC samples were collected at day 0 and day 28 after the second dose for TCRbeta chain sequencing. Notes on this clone: Which antigen it targets is not known. No base-level quality is on record; no much larger clone is a single base apart.

Overall study outcomes, separate from this receptor: The 56-69-year group was small, and its depth increase did not reach significance, likely because of low power. Participants were mostly white British and included more females than males, and it was suggested by the authors that clonal diversity may have been underestimated. Because no day 14 peak-response samples were available, the repertoires could be characterized only after the peak T cell response. Epitopes outside the regions mutated in the B.1.351 and B.1.1.7 variants were reportedly recognized by nearly half of the unique spike-specific TCRs. After two AZD1222 doses, both the breadth and the depth of spike-specific TCRs were significantly higher than at day 0 and than in MenACWY recipients. Vaccine-associated CD4 TCRs spanned the whole spike protein, with dominant responses in regions 160-218 and 743-854. Only six or seven AZD1222 recipients were SARS-CoV-2 seropositive at baseline, limiting conclusions about previously exposed vaccinees.

The CDR3 regions of human TCRbeta chains were analyzed by immunosequencing. In the authors' own workflow: Repertoire TCRs were checked for matches against a reference library of SARS-CoV-2-specific TCRs that had been generated using the MIRA antigen-specificity platform. Breadth was defined as the fraction of unique TCRs that were SARS-CoV-2-associated. Depth was defined as the fraction of total T cells that were SARS-CoV-2-associated. Using the MIRA data, every spike-specific TCR was mapped to the spike region that the TCR reacted to and assigned to either a CD4 or a CD8 class. Log10-transformed breadth and depth values were compared by one-way ANOVA with Sidak's multiple comparisons tests. TCRdb obtained this table from immuneACCESS and retained in-frame rearrangements with V and J assigned. These tables miss some clones; where compared with another copy, unresolved V genes account for less than half of the shortfall, and the remainder is unexplained. V and J calls plus clone size are reproduced from that table; the DNA served to infer D and trimming. The sample table holds some 180,000 clones, of which about nine tenths were seen once. The ten largest account for 1.5% to 2% of the sample.

The CDR3 spans 15 residues, from the cysteine through the phenylalanine. CDR3 DNA only is kept here, 45 bases in frame from base 1. From the germline V gene, CDR1 is SGDLS and CDR2 is YYNGEE. The trim is 4 bases for V and 0 bases for J, with a gap of 10 bases between the germline ends. The V and J genes are TRBV9 and TRBJ1-4; no D gene call is confident. The clonotype comes from an adult who received the AZD1222 COVID-19 vaccine. Here the sequenced sample was peripheral blood, taken 28 days after the second AZD1222 dose. The bases are TGTGCCAGCAGCCCTCGGGGTTCAACTAATGAAAAACTGTTTTTT. It encodes CASSPRGSTNEKLFF.